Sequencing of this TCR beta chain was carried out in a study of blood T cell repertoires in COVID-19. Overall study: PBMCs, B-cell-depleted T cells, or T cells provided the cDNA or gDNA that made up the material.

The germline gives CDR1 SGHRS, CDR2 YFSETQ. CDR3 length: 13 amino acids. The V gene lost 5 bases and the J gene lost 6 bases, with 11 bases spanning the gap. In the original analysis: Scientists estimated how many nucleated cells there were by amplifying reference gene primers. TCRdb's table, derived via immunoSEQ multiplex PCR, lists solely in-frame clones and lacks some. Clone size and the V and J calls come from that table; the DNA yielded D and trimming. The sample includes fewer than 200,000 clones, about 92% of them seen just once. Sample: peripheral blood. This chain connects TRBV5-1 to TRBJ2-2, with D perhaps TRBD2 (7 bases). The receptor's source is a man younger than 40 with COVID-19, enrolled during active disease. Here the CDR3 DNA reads TGCGCCAGCAGAGGGGGGGACCCCGGGGAGCTGTTTTTT. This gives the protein CASRGGDPGELFF.